This T cell receptor (beta chain) was documented in a study of blood T cells in healthy people across ages. The CDR3 length is 13 residues. Germline CDR1 and CDR2: MDHEN and SYDVKM. Unmatched junction bases numbered 4, after V lost 5 bases and J lost 9 bases. On this clonotype itself: As yet, its antigen is unknown.

Each donor's blood draw was around 9.1 milliliters of peripheral blood. Total RNA extraction produced at least 6 micrograms (per sample) for the study. Whole-study results and caveats: Older age coincided with a roughly linear decline in TCR beta diversity per million T cells. Nothing was known about donor CMV status, and this possibly confounded expanded clonotype changes.

A J-beta primer mix and a sample-barcoded 5' primer were used in a second PCR of roughly 6 to 12 cycles. One entry per CDR3 protein, called by TCRdb with MiXCR from the 5' RACE reads. The sample yields 650,000 to 800,000 distinct CDR3 sequences, around 45% seen once. Sequencing used blood. The chain links TRBV28 to TRBJ1-6; TRBD1 matches at 7 bases. The TCR sequence derives from a man aged 55-75 years in good health. This CDR3 is CASSIRTGSPLHF. The CDR3 coding sequence is TGTGCCAGCAGTATACGGACAGGTTCACCCCTCCACTTT.